One sample yielded the 5 T cell receptor beta chains listed below, sequenced in a study of blood T cell repertoires in COVID-19. Profiling relied on immunoSEQ multiplex PCR, and the TCRdb table lists in-frame clones only, not all of them. The data show a few hundred thousand clones, around 88% seen once. The specimen sequenced was PBMCs or T cells enriched from blood (not recorded which). Receptor source: a woman between 35 and 50 years old who had recovered from COVID-19.

The gene calls are TRBV5-6 and TRBJ1-1, with TRBD1 as a possible D gene (5 bases). Trimming left V 4 bases short and J 5 bases short, with 12 bases between. The germline CDR1 and CDR2 sequences are SGHDT and YYEEEE. This CDR3 spans 13 amino acids. DNA of the CDR3: TGTGCCAGCAGCCGTACGGGGGGTACTGAAGCTTTCTTT. The encoded protein is CASSRTGGTEAFF.

The V gene is TRBV3-1 (or the pseudogene TRBV3-2), the J gene TRBJ2-1, with no clear D. The germline CDR1 and CDR2 sequences are LGHDT and YNNKEL (reference sequence). The CDR3 is 11 residues long. The V end was cut by 1 base, the J end by 8 bases, with 3 bases between. CDR3 nucleotide sequence: TGTGCCAGCAGCCAAGCCTATGAGCAGTTCTTC. Translated: CASSQAYEQFF.

The V and J genes are TRBV11-3 and TRBJ1-3; tentatively, D is TRBD1 (5 bases). V was trimmed by 5 bases and J by 0 bases, leaving 14 bases between them. Germline CDR1 and CDR2: SGHNT and YENEEA. There are 16 residues in the CDR3. The CDR3 DNA follows: TGTGCCAGCAGCGCGGGGGGACGGATCTCTGGAAACACCATATATTTT. Translating it yields CASSAGGRISGNTIYF. Full variable domain (outside the CDR3, taken from reference TRBV11-3 and TRBJ1-3): EAGVVQSPRYKIIEKKQPVAFWCNPISGHNTLYWYLQNLGQGPELLIRYENEEAVDDSQLPKDRFSAERLKGVDSTLKIQPAELGDSAVYLCASSAGGRISGNTIYFGEGSWLTVV.

This clone appeared once. This chain's CDR3 is CASTPGTGYGYTF. Here the CDR3 DNA reads TGCGCCAGCACGCCCGGGACAGGGTACGGCTACACCTTC. This rearrangement joins TRBV10-2 to TRBJ1-2; 9 positions agree with TRBD1. Trimming at V came to 7 bases and at J to 8 bases, leaving 8 bases not matched to a gene. The CDR3 is 13 amino acids. CDR1 is WSHSY, CDR2 SAAADI, per germline.

This clone is a singleton in its sample. The chain is built from TRBV4-2 and TRBJ2-7; 7 nucleotides line up with TRBD1. The CDR3 totals 15 residues. After removal of 2 bases from V and 4 bases from J, the junction contained 8 bases not matched to a gene. CDR1 is LGHNA, CDR2 YNFKEQ, per germline. The CDR3 nucleotides read TGTGCCAGCAGCCAACAACAGGGGCGAGGATACGAGCAGTACTTC. This sequence encodes CASSQQQGRGYEQYF.